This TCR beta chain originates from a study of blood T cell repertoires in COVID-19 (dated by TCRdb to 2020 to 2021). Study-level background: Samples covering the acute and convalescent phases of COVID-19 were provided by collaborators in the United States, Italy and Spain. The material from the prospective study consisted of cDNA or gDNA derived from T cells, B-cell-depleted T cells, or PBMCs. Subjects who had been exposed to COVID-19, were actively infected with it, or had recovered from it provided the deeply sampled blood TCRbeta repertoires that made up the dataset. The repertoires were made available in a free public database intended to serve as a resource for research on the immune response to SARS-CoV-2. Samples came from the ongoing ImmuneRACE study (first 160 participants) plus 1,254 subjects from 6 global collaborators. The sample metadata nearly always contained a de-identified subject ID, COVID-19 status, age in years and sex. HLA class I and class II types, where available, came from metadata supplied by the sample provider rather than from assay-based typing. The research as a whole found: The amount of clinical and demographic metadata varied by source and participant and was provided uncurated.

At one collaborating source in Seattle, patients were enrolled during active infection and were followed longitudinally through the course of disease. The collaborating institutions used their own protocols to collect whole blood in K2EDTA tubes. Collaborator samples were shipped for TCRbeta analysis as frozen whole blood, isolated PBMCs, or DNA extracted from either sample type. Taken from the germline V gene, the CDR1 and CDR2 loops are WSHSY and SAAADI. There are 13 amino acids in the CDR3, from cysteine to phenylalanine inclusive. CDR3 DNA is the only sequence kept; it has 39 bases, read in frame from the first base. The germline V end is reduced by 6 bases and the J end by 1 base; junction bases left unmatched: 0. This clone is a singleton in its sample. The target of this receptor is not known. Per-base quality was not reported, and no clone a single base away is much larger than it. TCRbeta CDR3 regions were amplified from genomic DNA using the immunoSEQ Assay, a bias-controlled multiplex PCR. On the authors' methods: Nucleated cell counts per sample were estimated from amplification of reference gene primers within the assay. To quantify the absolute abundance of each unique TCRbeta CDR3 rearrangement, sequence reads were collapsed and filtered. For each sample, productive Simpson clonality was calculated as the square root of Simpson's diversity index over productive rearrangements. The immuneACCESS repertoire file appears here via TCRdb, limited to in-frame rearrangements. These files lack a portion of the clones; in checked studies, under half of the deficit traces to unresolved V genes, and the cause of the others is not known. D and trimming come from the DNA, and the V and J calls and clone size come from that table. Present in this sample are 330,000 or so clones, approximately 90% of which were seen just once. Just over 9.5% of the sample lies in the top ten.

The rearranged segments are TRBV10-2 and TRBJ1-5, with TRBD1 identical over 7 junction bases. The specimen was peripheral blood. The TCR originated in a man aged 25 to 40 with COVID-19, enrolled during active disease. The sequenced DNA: TGCGCCAGCAGGGACAGGAGCAATCAGCCCCAGCATTTT. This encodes CASRDRSNQPQHF.